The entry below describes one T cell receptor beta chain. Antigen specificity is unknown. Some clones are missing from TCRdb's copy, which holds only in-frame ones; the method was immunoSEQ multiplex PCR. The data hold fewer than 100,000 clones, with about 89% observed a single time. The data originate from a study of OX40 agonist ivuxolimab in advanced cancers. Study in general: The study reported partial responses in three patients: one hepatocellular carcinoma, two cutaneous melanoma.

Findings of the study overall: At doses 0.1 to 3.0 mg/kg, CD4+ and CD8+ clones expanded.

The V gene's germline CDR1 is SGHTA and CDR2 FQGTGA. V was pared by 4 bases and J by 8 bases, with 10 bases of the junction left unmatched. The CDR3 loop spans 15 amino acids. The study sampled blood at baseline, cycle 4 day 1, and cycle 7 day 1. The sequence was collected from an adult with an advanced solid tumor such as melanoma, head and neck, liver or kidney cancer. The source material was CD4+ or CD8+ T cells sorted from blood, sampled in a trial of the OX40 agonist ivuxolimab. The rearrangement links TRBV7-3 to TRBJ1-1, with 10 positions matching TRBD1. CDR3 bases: TGTGCCAGCAGCTCCAAGACAGGGGGCAGGTCGGAAGCTTTCTTT. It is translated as CASSSKTGGRSEAFF. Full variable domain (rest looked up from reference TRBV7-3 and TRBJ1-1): GAGVSQTPSNKVTEKGKYVELRCDPISGHTALYWYRQSLGQGPEFLIYFQGTGAADDSGLPNDRFFAVRPEGSVSTLKIQRTERGDSAVYLCASSSKTGGRSEAFFGQGTRLTVV.